A selection of T cell receptor beta chains follows, all from one sample in a study of metastatic and nonmetastatic thyroid tumors. TCRdb ran MiXCR on the PCR reads. The table records 32,000 or so clones, 15% to 20% of them present only once. Sequences were obtained from blood. All receptors derive from a male donor with papillary thyroid cancer or a benign thyroid nodule (not recorded which). Some clones in this sample may be carry-over from other donors' samples. CDR3s leave out the opening cysteine and the closing phenylalanine or tryptophan. Clone size is not always given. Where it is, it says once, few, many or a class for expanded clones.

clone_size	v_call	j_call	cdr3_aa
few	TRBV3-1	TRBJ2-1	ASSQGDSIYNEQF
many	TRBV10-3	TRBJ2-6	AIKNRYRDRGRSGANVLT
few	TRBV6-6	TRBJ2-7	ASSYDGGRRYEQY
medium-sized	TRBV6-2/TRBV6-3	TRBJ1-1	ASGGYTEAF
few	TRBV28	TRBJ2-6	ASSPDSSGANVLT
.	TRBV12-3/TRBV12-4	TRBJ2-6	ASSRQGGCSWANVLT
.	TRBV2	TRBJ1-2	ASSLQGAFGYT
.	TRBV3-1	TRBJ1-4	ASSHRDRDPNEKLF
.	TRBV27	TRBJ1-2	SGGGHYGYT
many	TRBV4-1	TRBJ1-1	ASSQAGLRHLLAF
.	TRBV28	TRBJ1-2	ASSTLGRVQGGYT
many	TRBV7-9	TRBJ2-6	ASSPNVAGGPAGANVLT
once	TRBV5-5	TRBJ1-5	ASSLYGYNQPQH
few	TRBV2	TRBJ2-2	ASSQGPTGSVELF
medium-sized	TRBV6-1	TRBJ2-1	ASSSDRYYNEQF
.	TRBV27	TRBJ2-1	ASRGRGARTSIEQF
many	TRBV28	TRBJ2-5	ASSSPGGGWETQY